The TCR beta chain under discussion was sequenced for a study of blood T cells in healthy people across ages. Next came a second PCR, run for about 7 to 12 cycles, which used a sample-barcoded 5' primer along with a J-beta primer mix. Each cDNA was tagged by a template-switch adaptor containing 12 random nucleotides. MiXCR, applied by TCRdb to the 5' RACE reads, yields one record per CDR3 protein. In the table there are fewer than 2 million distinct CDR3 sequences, around 42% of which are singletons. The CDR3 runs 14 residues. Trimming removed 3 bases at V and 4 bases at J, with 14 bases between. The germline V gene has CDR1 SGHKS and CDR2 YYEKEE (reference sequence).

The chain is built from TRBV5-5 and TRBJ2-7, with D perhaps being TRBD1 or TRBD2 (5 bases each). Sequenced material: blood. The origin of this receptor is a human donor in good health. The CDR3: CASSCAYGGYEQYF. CDR3 coding DNA: TGTGCCAGCAGCTGTGCCTATGGGGGATACGAGCAGTACTTC.